This T cell receptor beta chain was found in a study of blood T cell repertoires in COVID-19 (dated by TCRdb to 2018 to 2020). In the study overall: Samples covering the acute and convalescent phases of COVID-19 were provided by collaborators in the United States, Italy and Spain. The prospective study material was composed of cDNA or gDNA derived from T cells, B-cell-depleted T cells, or PBMCs. Deeply sampled blood TCRbeta repertoires from subjects exposed to, actively infected with, or recovered from COVID-19 were included in the dataset. The repertoires were released in a freely available public database meant as a resource for research on the immune response to SARS-CoV-2. Samples were obtained from the ongoing ImmuneRACE study (first 160 participants) and from roughly 1,300 subjects provided by 6 global collaborators. Nearly every sample came with metadata listing a de-identified subject ID, COVID-19 status, age in years and sex. Where available, HLA class I and class II types were taken from metadata supplied by the sample provider and were not determined by assay-based typing. The study at large found these results: How much clinical and demographic metadata was included differed by source and by participant, and the metadata was provided uncurated.

Note on this clone: Its specific antigen is unknown. No base quality values were provided; no much bigger clone lies one nucleotide off.

V has 6 bases trimmed and J has 7 bases trimmed; junction bases matching no gene number 5. CDR1 MDHEN and CDR2 SYDVKM were looked up in the germline V gene. Measured from the cysteine to the phenylalanine, the CDR3 is 14 residues long. Only the CDR3 region is kept as DNA, spanning 42 bases read in frame from base 1. TCRbeta CDR3 regions were amplified from genomic DNA by means of the immunoSEQ Assay, a bias-controlled multiplex PCR. The original methods were these. The number of nucleated cells in each sample was estimated by amplification of reference gene primers within the assay. To quantify the absolute abundance of each unique TCRbeta CDR3 rearrangement, sequence reads were collapsed and filtered. For each sample, productive Simpson clonality was calculated as the square root of Simpson's diversity index across productive rearrangements. The table comes from immuneACCESS by way of TCRdb, which keeps in-frame sequences with V and J called. Part of the clones is missing from these tables; in studies checked, under half for an unresolved V gene and the rest for unknown reasons. The DNA was the basis for D and trimming; V, J and clone size are from that table. The sample table records 39,000 or so clones; approximately 80% of these occur just once. 9% to 10% of the sample comes from the top ten.

Collaborating institutions collected whole blood in K2EDTA tubes following their own protocols. For TCRbeta analysis, collaborators shipped samples as frozen whole blood, isolated PBMCs, or DNA extracted from either of those sample types. The sample comprised peripheral blood. The rearrangement joined TRBV28 to TRBJ1-5, with TRBD1 identical over 11 junction bases. This clonotype was sampled from a man in his sixties in a cohort sampled during active COVID-19. The CDR3 sequence is CASRGQGGLQPQHF. The DNA sequence is as follows: TGTGCCAGCAGGGGACAGGGGGGCCTGCAGCCCCAGCATTTT.